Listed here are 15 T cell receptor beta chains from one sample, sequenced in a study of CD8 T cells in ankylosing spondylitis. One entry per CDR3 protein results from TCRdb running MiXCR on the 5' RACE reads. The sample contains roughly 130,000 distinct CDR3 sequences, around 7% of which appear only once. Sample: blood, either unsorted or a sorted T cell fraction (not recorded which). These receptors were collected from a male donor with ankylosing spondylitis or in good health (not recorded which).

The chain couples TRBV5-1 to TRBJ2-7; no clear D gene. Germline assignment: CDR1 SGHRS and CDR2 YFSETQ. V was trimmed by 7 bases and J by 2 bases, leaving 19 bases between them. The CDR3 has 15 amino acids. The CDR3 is CASRSLAGSTYEQYF. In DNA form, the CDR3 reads TGCGCCAGCCGATCCTTGGCAGGTTCAACCTACGAGCAGTACTTC.

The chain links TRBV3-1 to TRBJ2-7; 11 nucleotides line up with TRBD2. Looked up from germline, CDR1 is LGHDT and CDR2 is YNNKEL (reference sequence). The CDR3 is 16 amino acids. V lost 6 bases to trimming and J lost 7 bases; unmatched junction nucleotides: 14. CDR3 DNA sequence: TGTGCCAGCAGTTTCGCACCGACTAGCGGGAATGAAGAGCAGTACTTC. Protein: CASSFAPTSGNEEQYF.

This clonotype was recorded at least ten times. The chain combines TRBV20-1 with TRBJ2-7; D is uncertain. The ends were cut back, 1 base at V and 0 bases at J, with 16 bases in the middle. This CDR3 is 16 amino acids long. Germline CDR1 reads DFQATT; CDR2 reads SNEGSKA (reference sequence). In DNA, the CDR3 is TGCAGTGCTAGAGGGGTAATGGTCGGGTCCTCCTACGAGCAGTACTTC. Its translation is CSARGVMVGSSYEQYF.

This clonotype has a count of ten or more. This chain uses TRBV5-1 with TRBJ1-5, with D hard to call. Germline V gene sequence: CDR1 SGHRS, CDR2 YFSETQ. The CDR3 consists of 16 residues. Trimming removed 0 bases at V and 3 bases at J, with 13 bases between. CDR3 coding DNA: TGCGCCAGCAGCTTGGAACCATCTCAACACAATCAGCCCCAGCATTTT. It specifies CASSLEPSQHNQPQHF.

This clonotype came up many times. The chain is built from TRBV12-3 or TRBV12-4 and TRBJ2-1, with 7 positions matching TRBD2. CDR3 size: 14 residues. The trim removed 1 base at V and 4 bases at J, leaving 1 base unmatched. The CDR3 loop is CASSLGLAYNEQFF. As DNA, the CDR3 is TGTGCCAGCAGTTTAGGACTAGCATACAATGAGCAGTTCTTC.

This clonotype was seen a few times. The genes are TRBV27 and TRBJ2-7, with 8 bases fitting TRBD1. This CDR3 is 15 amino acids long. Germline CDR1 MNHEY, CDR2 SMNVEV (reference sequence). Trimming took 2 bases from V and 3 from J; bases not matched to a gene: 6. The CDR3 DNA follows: TGTGCCAGCAGTTTAATGGGGACAGGAAACTACGAGCAGTACTTC. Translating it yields CASSLMGTGNYEQYF.

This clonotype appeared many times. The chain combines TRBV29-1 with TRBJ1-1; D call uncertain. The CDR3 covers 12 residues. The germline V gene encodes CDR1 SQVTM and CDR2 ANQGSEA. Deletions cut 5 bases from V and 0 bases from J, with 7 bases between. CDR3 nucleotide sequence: TGCAGCGTTCCGGCCATGAACACTGAAGCTTTCTTT. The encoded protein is CSVPAMNTEAFF.

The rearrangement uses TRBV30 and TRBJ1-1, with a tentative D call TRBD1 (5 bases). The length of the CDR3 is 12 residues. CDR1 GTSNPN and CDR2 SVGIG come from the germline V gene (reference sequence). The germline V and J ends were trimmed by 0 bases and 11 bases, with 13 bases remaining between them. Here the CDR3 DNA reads TGTGCCTGGAGTGTACAAGGGGTTTATGCTTTCTTT. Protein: CAWSVQGVYAFF. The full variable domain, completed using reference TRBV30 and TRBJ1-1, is SQTIHQWPATLVQPVGSPLSLECTVEGTSNPNLYWYRQAAGRGLQLLFYSVGIGQISSEVPQNLSASRPQDRQFILSSKKLLLSDSGFYLCAWSVQGVYAFFGQGTRLTVV.

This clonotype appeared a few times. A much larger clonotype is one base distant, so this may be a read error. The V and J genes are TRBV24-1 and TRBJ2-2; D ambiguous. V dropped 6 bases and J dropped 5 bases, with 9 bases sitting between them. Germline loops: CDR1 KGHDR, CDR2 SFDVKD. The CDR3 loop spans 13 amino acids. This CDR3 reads CATSLKETGELFF. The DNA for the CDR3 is TGTGCCACCAGTTTAAAGGAAACCGGGGAGCTGTTTTTT.

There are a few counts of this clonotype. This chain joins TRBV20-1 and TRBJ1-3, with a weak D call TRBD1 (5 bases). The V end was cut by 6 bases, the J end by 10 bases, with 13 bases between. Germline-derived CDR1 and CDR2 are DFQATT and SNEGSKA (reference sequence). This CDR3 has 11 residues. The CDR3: CSATGDGTIYF. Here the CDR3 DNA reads TGCAGTGCCACGGGGGATGGGACCATATATTTT.

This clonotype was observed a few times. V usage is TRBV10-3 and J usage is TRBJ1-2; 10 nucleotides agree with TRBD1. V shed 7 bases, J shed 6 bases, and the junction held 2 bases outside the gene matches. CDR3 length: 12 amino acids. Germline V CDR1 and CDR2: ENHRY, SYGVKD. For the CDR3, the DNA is TGTGCCATCAAGGGGACAGGGGATGGCTACACCTTC. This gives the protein CAIKGTGDGYTF.

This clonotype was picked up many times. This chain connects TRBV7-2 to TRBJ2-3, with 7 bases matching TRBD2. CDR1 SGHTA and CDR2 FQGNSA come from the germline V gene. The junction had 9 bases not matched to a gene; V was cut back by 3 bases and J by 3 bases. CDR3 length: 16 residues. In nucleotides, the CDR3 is TGTGCCAGCAGCTTTAGCGGGTACCTAGGGACAGATACGCAGTATTTT. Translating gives CASSFSGYLGTDTQYF.

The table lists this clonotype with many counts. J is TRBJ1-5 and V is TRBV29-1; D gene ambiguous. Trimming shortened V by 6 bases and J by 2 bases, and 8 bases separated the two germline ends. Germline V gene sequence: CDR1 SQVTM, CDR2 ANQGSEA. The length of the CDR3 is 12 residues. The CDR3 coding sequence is TGCAGCGTGGTCCAGGGCAATCAGCCCCAGCATTTT. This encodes CSVVQGNQPQHF.

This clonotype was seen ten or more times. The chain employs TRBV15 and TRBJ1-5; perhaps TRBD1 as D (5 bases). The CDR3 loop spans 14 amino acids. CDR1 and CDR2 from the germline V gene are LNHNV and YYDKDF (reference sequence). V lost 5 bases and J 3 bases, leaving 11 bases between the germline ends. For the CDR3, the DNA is TGTGCCACCAGCGGATTGACAGCCAATCAGCCCCAGCATTTT. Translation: CATSGLTANQPQHF.

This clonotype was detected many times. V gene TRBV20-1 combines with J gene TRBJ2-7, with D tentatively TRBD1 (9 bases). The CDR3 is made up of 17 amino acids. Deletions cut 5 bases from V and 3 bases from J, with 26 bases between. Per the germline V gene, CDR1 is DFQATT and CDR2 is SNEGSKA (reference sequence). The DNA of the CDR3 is TGCAGTGCTCAACCGGGACAGGGAAAGCGGGAGCGCTACGAGCAGTACTTC. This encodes CSAQPGQGKRERYEQYF.